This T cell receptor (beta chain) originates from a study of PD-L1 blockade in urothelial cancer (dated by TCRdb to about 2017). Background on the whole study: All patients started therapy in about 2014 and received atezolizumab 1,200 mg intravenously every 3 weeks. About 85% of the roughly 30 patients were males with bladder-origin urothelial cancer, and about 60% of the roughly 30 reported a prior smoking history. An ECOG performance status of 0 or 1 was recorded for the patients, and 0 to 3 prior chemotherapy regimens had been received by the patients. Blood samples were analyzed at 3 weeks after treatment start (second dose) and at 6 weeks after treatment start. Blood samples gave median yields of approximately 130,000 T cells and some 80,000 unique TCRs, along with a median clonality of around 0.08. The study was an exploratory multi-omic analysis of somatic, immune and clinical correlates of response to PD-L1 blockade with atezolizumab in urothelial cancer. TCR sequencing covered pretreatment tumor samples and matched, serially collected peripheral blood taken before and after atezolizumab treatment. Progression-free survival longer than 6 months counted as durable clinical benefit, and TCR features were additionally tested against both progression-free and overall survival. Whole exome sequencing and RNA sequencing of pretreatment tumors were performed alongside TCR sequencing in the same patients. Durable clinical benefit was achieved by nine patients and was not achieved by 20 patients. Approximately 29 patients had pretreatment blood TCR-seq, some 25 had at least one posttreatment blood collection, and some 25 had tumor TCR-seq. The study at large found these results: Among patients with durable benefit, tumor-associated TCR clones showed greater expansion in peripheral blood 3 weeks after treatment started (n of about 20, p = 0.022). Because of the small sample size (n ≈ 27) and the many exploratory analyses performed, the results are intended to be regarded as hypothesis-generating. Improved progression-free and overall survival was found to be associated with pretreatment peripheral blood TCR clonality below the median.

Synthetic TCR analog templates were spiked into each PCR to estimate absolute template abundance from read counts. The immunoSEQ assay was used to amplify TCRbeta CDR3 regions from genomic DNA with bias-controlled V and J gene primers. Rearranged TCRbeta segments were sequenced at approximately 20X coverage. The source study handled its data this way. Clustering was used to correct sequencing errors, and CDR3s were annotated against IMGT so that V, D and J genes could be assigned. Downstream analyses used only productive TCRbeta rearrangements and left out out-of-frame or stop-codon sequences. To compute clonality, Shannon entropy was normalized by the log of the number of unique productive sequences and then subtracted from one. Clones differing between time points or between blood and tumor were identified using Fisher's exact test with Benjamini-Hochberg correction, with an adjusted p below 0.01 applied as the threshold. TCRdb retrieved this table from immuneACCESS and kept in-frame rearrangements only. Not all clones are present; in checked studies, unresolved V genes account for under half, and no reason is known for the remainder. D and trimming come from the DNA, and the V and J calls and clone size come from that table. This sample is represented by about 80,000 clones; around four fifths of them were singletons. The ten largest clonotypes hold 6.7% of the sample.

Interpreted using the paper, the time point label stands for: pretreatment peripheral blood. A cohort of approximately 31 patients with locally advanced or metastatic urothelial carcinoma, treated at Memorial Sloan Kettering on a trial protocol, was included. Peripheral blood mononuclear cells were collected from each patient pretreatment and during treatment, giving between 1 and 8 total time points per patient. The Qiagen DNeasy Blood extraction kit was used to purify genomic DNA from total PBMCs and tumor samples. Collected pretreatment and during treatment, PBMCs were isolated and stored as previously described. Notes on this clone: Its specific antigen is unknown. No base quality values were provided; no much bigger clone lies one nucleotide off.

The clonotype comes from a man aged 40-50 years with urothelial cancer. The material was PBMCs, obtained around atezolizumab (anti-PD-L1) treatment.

The CDR3 here reads CASSAGQGGYGYTF. The nucleotide sequence reads TGTGCCAGCAGTGCCGGACAGGGTGGCTATGGCTACACCTTC. The sequence joins TRBV6-4 to TRBJ1-2, with 8 junctional bases fitting TRBD1. Relative to germline, V is missing 4 bases and J is missing 4 bases, with 5 bases of the junction outside any gene match. The germline V gene gives CDR1 as MRHNA and CDR2 as SNTAGT. The CDR3 runs 14 amino acids, cysteine and phenylalanine included. Kept here is only the CDR3 DNA, which spans 42 bases and is read in frame from base 1.